A selection of T cell receptor beta chains follows, all from one sample in a study of blood T cell repertoires in COVID-19. Repertoires were generated with immunoSEQ multiplex PCR, while TCRdb's copy carries only in-frame clones and drops some. The sample has about 120,000 clones, around 86% seen once. The specimen sequenced was peripheral blood. These receptors originate from a woman between 65 and 79 years old with acute or convalescent COVID-19. Each CDR3 is given with its conserved first and last residue. The D gene is left open where the match is weak. Clone sizes are given selectively: once, few, many, or a class where the clone is expanded.

once,TRBV6-5,TRBD1,TRBJ1-2,TGTGCCAGCAGTCGCGACAGGGAGGCCTATGGCTACACCTTC,CASSRDREAYGYTF
-,TRBV5-4,TRBD1,TRBJ2-2,TGTGCCAGCAGCTCGGGACAGGGGGGAGGGGCGAACACCGGGGAGCTGTTTTTT,CASSSGQGGGANTGELFF
-,TRBV6-1,-,TRBJ1-5,TGTGCCAGCAGTGAAGTTGGCGGGAATCAGCCCCAGCATTTT,CASSEVGGNQPQHF
-,TRBV7-6,-,TRBJ1-1,TGTGCCAGCAGCTTAGACGCGGCCCCCATGTGGACTGAAGCTTTCTTT,CASSLDAAPMWTEAFF
-,TRBV5-1,TRBD1,TRBJ2-3,TGCGCCAGCAGCACCCGCGGACAGGGATCCACAGATACGCAGTATTTT,CASSTRGQGSTDTQYF
-,TRBV15,TRBD1,TRBJ1-4,TGTGCCACCAGCAGAGTGCTTACAGGGGGAACTAATGAAAAACTGTTTTTT,CATSRVLTGGTNEKLFF
-,TRBV2,TRBD1,TRBJ1-4,TGTGCCAGCAGGACACAGGGGGCCTTTGAAAAACTGTTTTTT,CASRTQGAFEKLFF
-,TRBV7-9,-,TRBJ1-1,TGTGCCAGCAGCGTGGAGGCCGGGAACACTGAAGCTTTCTTT,CASSVEAGNTEAFF
-,TRBV28,-,TRBJ2-1,TGTGCCAGCATCTCCCTTAATGGGCAGAACAATGAGCAGTTCTTC,CASISLNGQNNEQFF
-,TRBV21-1,-,TRBJ2-5,TGTGCCAGCAACACAACAAGCGGGACCCAAGAGACCCAGTACTTC,CASNTTSGTQETQYF
-,TRBV5-1,-,TRBJ2-1,TGCGCCAGCAGCCCTGGACAAAACAATGAGCAGTTCTTC,CASSPGQNNEQFF
-,TRBV24-1,-,TRBJ1-4,TGTGCCACCAGTGAGGGGAAGGGACTTGGTGGTGAAAAACTGTTTTTT,CATSEGKGLGGEKLFF
-,TRBV24-1,TRBD1,TRBJ1-1,TGTGCCACCAGGTCGGGCGACAGGGGTATGGACACTGAAGCTTTCTTT,CATRSGDRGMDTEAFF
-,TRBV6-5,-,TRBJ1-2,TGTGCCAGCAGGAACGACAGGTCTTTTGGCTACACCTTC,CASRNDRSFGYTF
-,TRBV28,-,TRBJ1-5,TGTGCCAGCAGTTTAACAGGGAGTCAGCCCCAGCATTTT,CASSLTGSQPQHF
-,TRBV7-3,-,TRBJ2-5,TGTGCCAGCAGCTTAAGCGGGACCTCAGGGGAGACCCAGTACTTC,CASSLSGTSGETQYF
-,TRBV5-1,-,TRBJ2-3,TGCGCCAGCAGCTTGGGACAAACAGATACGCAGTATTTT,CASSLGQTDTQYF
-,TRBV7-2,TRBD2,TRBJ2-1,TGTGCCAGCAGCACACGCAAACTAGCGGGGGGTCCCTACAATGAGCAGTTCTTC,CASSTRKLAGGPYNEQFF
-,TRBV2,TRBD1,TRBJ2-5,TGTGCCAGCAGTTACCTTCAGGGGGCCAAGACCCAGTACTTC,CASSYLQGAKTQYF
once,TRBV6-5,-,TRBJ1-1,TGTGCCAGCAGTTTGACAGGAGGTGAAGCTTTCTTT,CASSLTGGEAFF
few,TRBV29-1,TRBD1,TRBJ1-2,TGCAGCGCGACAGGGGCAGCCTATGGCTACACCTTC,CSATGAAYGYTF
-,TRBV3-1/TRBV3-2,-,TRBJ1-4,TGTGCCAGCAGCCTGCAGGGGTTTAATGAAAAACTGTTTTTT,CASSLQGFNEKLFF
-,TRBV4-1,-,TRBJ2-3,TGCGCCAGCAGCCAAGTCACAGTGCCCGATACGCAGTATTTT,CASSQVTVPDTQYF
-,TRBV28,-,TRBJ1-4,TGTGCCAGCGTTCTAAGTATTAATGAAAAACTGTTTTTT,CASVLSINEKLFF
-,TRBV5-1,TRBD1,TRBJ1-2,TGCGCCAGCAGCACCAGACATGGGACAGGGGATGGCTACACCTTC,CASSTRHGTGDGYTF
once,TRBV25-1,TRBD1,TRBJ2-1,TGTGCCAGCCGTCGGACAGGGGCTTTCGGTGAGCAGTTCTTC,CASRRTGAFGEQFF
-,TRBV19,-,TRBJ1-1,TGTGCCAGTAGGACGGGACACAGCTACACTGAAGCTTTCTTT,CASRTGHSYTEAFF
-,TRBV18,-,TRBJ1-1,TGTGCCAGCTCACCACCGACCGCCGGGACTGAAGCTTTCTTT,CASSPPTAGTEAFF
-,TRBV18,-,TRBJ1-4,TGTGCCAGCTACCCCGGGGTCTTTGCAACTAATGAAAAACTGTTTTTT,CASYPGVFATNEKLFF
-,TRBV27,TRBD1,TRBJ1-1,TGTGCCAGCACCGGTTTACAGGGGCGGAACACTGAAGCTTTCTTT,CASTGLQGRNTEAFF
-,TRBV14,TRBD1,TRBJ2-3,TGTGCCAGCAGCCCCCGGGACAGGGGGCCAGATACGCAGTATTTT,CASSPRDRGPDTQYF
-,TRBV7-3,TRBD2,TRBJ2-5,TGTGCCAGCAGCTTAGAAGGGCCGGGACTAGCGGTTCAGGGGACCCAGTACTTC,CASSLEGPGLAVQGTQYF
-,TRBV7-9,TRBD1,TRBJ1-4,TGTGCCAGCAGCCTGCAATCGAGGACAGGTCAAGCAACTAATGAAAAACTGTTTTTT,CASSLQSRTGQATNEKLFF
-,TRBV27,-,TRBJ1-6,TGTGCCAGCAGTCCCGGTCGGAATTCACCCCTCCACTTT,CASSPGRNSPLHF
few,TRBV6-5,TRBD1,TRBJ1-1,TGTGCCAGCAACCAGGACAGGGGTGGTATGGGCGAAGCTTTCTTT,CASNQDRGGMGEAFF
-,TRBV10-2,TRBD1,TRBJ1-5,TGCGCCAGCAGGACAGGGAGCAATCAGCCCCAGCATTTT,CASRTGSNQPQHF
-,TRBV4-1,-,TRBJ2-1,TGCGCCAGCAGCCAAGATGGGACAAGTTTTTTCCATGAGCAGTTCTTC,CASSQDGTSFFHEQFF
-,TRBV5-4,TRBD2,TRBJ2-5,TGTGCCAGCAGCCTTAGCGGGGGGGCCCGGGAGACCCAGTACTTC,CASSLSGGARETQYF
-,TRBV2,TRBD2,TRBJ2-7,TGTGCCAGCAGTACTAGCGGGGACTACGAGCAGTACTTC,CASSTSGDYEQYF
-,TRBV11-3,-,TRBJ2-7,TGTGCCAGCAGCTTAGTCAGGGAAGTCGGGTACGAGCAGTACTTC,CASSLVREVGYEQYF